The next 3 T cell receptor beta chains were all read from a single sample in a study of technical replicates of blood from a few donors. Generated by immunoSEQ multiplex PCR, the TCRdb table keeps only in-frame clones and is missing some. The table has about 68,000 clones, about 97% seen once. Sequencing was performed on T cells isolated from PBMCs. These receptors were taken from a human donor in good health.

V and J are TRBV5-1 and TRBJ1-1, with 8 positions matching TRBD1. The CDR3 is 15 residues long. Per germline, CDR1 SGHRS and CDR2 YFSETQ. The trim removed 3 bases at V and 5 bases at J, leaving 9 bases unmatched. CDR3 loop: CASSSQQGVGTEAFF. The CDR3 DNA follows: TGCGCCAGCAGCTCGCAACAGGGGGTAGGGACTGAAGCTTTCTTT.

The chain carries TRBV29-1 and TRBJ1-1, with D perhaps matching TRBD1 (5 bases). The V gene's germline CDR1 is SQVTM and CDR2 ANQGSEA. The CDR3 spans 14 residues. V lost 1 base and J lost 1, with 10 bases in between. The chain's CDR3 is CSVEGAGPNTEAFF. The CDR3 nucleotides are TGCAGCGTTGAAGGCGCAGGGCCGAACACTGAAGCTTTCTTT.

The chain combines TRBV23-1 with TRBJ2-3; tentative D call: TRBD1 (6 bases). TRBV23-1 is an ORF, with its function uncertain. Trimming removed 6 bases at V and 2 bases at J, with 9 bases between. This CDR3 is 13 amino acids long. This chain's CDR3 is CASRQGVTDTQYF. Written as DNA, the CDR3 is TGCGCCAGCAGACAGGGCGTCACAGATACGCAGTATTTT.